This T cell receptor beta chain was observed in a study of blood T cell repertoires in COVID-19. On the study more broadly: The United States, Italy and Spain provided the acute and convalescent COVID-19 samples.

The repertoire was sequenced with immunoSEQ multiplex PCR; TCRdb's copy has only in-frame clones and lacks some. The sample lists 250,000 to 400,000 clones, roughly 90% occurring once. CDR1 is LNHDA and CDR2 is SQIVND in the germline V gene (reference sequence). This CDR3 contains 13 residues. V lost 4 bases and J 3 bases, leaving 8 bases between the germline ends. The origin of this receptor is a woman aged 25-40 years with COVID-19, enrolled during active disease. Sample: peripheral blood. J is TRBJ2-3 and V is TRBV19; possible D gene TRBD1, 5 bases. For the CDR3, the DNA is TGTGCCAGTAGTAGACAGCTAACAGATACGCAGTATTTT. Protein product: CASSRQLTDTQYF.